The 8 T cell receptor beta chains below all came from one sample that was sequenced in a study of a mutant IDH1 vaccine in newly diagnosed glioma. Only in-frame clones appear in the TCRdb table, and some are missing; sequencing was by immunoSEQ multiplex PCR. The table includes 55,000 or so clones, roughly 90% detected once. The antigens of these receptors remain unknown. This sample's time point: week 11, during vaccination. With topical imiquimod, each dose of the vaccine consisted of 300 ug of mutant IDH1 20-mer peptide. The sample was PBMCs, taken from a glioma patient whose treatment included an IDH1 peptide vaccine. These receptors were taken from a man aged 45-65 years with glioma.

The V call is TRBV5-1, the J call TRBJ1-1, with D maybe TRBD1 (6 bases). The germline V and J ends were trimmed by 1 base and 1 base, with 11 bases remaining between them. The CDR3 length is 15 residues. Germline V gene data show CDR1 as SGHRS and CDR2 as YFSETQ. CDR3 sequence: CASSLQGGGNTEAFF. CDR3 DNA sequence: TGCGCCAGCAGCTTGCAGGGAGGGGGGAACACTGAAGCTTTCTTT.

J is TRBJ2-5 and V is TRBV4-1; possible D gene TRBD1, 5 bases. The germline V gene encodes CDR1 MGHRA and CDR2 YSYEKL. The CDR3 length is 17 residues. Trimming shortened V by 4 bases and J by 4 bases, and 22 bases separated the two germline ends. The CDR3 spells CASSLLSQGKGVETQYF. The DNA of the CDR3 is TGCGCCAGCAGCCTCCTAAGCCAGGGAAAAGGGGTAGAGACCCAGTACTTC.

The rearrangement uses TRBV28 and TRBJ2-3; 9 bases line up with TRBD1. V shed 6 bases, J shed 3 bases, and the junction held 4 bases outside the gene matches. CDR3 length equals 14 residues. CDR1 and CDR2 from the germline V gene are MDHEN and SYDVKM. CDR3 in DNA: TGTGCCAGCAGATTTGGACAGGGGACAGATACGCAGTATTTT. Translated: CASRFGQGTDTQYF.

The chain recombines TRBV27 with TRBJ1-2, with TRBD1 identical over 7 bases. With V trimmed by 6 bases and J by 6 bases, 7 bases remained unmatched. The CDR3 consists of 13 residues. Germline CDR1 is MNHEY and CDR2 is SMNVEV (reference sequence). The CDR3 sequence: CASRWGQRDGYTF. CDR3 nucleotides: TGTGCCAGCAGATGGGGACAGAGGGATGGCTACACCTTC.

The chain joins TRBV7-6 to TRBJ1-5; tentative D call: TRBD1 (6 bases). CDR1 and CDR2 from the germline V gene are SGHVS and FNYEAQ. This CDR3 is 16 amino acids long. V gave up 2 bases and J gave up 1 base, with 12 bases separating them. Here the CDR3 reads CASSLFQGRSNQPQHF. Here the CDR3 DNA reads TGTGCCAGCAGCTTATTTCAGGGGAGAAGCAATCAGCCCCAGCATTTT.

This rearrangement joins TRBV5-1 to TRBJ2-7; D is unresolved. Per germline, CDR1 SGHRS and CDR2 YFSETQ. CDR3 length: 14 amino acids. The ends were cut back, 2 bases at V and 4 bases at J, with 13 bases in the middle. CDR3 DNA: TGCGCCAGCAGCTTAGGAAACTACGAGTACGAGCAGTACTTC. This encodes CASSLGNYEYEQYF.

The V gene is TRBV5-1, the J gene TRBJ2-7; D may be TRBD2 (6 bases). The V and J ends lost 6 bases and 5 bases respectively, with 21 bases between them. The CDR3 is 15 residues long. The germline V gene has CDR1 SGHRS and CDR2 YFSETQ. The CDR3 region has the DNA TGCGCCAGCAATCTCCAGGTGTCGGGAGTCGACGAGCAGTACTTC. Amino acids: CASNLQVSGVDEQYF. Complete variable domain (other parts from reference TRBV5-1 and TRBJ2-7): KAGVTQTPRYLIKTRGQQVTLSCSPISGHRSVSWYQQTPGQGLQFLFEYFSETQRNKGNFPGRFSGRQFSNSRSEMNVSTLELGDSALYLCASNLQVSGVDEQYFGPGTRLTVT.

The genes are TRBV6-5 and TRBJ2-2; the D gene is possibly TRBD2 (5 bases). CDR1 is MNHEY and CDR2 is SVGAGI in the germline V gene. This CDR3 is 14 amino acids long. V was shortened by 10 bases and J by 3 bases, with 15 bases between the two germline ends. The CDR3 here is CATSRSPDTGELFF. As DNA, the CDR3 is TGTGCCACTAGCCGATCCCCGGACACCGGGGAGCTGTTTTTT.